This is a list of T cell receptor beta chains from one sample in a study of blood T cell repertoires in COVID-19. Libraries were prepared by immunoSEQ multiplex PCR; TCRdb keeps only in-frame clonotypes and omits some of them. The sample contains around 320,000 clones, approximately 90% of which appear only once. Material: PBMCs or T cells enriched from blood (not recorded which). The origin of the receptors is a woman aged 25 to 39 who had been exposed to COVID-19. Each CDR3 is given with its conserved first and last residue. The order of the fields is J gene, V gene, clone size, D gene, CDR3 protein, CDR3 DNA. The D gene is left open where the match is weak. Some rows mark clone size as missing; the rest say once, few, many or name a class of expanded clone.

TRBJ1-4 TRBV11-3 . . CASSSGGAGTNEKLFF TGTGCCAGCAGCTCCGGGGGAGCTGGAACTAATGAAAAACTGTTTTTT
TRBJ2-1 TRBV11-2 . TRBD2 CASSRKVLAGVYNEQFF TGTGCCAGCAGCCGCAAAGTACTAGCGGGGGTGTACAATGAGCAGTTCTTC
TRBJ1-2 TRBV14 . TRBD1 CASSRGTARANYGYTF TGTGCCAGCAGCCGCGGGACAGCGAGGGCTAACTATGGCTACACCTTC
TRBJ1-3 TRBV7-6 . . CASSPEASEGNTIYF TGTGCCAGCAGCCCCGAGGCATCAGAGGGAAACACCATATATTTT
TRBJ1-6 TRBV2 . TRBD1 CASRVDRAIENSPLHF TGTGCCAGCAGGGTGGACAGGGCAATAGAGAATTCACCCCTCCACTTT
TRBJ1-2 TRBV4-1 . TRBD1 CASSQADRADYGYTF TGCGCCAGCAGCCAAGCGGACAGGGCTGACTATGGCTACACCTTC
TRBJ2-7 TRBV6-2/TRBV6-3 . . CASRPWGRGNPYEQYF TGTGCCAGCAGACCTTGGGGCAGGGGCAACCCCTACGAGCAGTACTTC
TRBJ2-2 TRBV3-1/TRBV3-2 . . CASSQVIPPGELFF TGTGCCAGCAGCCAAGTCATCCCCCCCGGGGAGCTGTTTTTT
TRBJ2-1 TRBV4-2 . . CASRRRDHSYNEQFF TGTGCCAGCAGAAGGCGGGACCACTCCTACAATGAGCAGTTCTTC
TRBJ1-2 TRBV4-3 . TRBD1 CASSPTGESGYTF TGCGCCAGCAGCCCGACAGGGGAAAGTGGCTACACCTTC
TRBJ2-1 TRBV30 . . CAWMGAGVEQFF TGTGCCTGGATGGGAGCAGGTGTTGAGCAGTTCTTC
TRBJ1-5 TRBV27 . . CASSQGFTNQPQHF TGTGCCAGCAGTCAGGGCTTTACTAATCAGCCCCAGCATTTT
TRBJ1-4 TRBV7-3 . TRBD1 CASSLMSVGQDLLFF TGTGCCAGCAGCTTAATGAGCGTGGGACAGGATTTACTGTTTTTT
TRBJ1-4 TRBV21-1 . . CASSAPGEVDEKLFF TGTGCCAGCAGCGCGCCGGGAGAAGTCGATGAAAAACTGTTTTTT
TRBJ1-5 TRBV19 . . CASSGQGGQPQHF TGTGCCAGTAGTGGGCAGGGTGGTCAGCCCCAGCATTTT
TRBJ2-7 TRBV2 few . CASSPGHRKYF TGTGCCAGCAGCCCGGGACACCGAAAGTACTTC